These 20 T cell receptor beta chains were sequenced from one sample in a study of blood T cell repertoires in COVID-19. The assay was immunoSEQ multiplex PCR, and TCRdb's table has in-frame clones only and misses some. Counted here are around 200,000 clones, approximately 80% occurring once; the ten biggest clones make up around 7%. Material: peripheral blood. These receptors were collected from a woman aged 35 to 49 with COVID-19, enrolled during active disease.

The chain has TRBV4-1 and TRBJ2-1; 11 bases are shared with TRBD2. CDR1 is MGHRA, CDR2 YSYEKL, per germline. After removal of 0 bases from V and 11 bases from J, the junction contained 6 bases not matched to a gene. The CDR3 has 15 amino acids. The CDR3 bases are TGCGCCAGCAGCCAAGAAGAACTAGCGGGGGATAAGCAGTTCTTC. Translating gives CASSQEELAGDKQFF.

The V and J genes are TRBV20-1 and TRBJ1-5; possibly TRBD1 for D (5 bases). CDR1 DFQATT and CDR2 SNEGSKA come from the germline V gene (reference sequence). V lost 1 base and J lost 10, with 8 bases in between. The CDR3 contains 11 residues. CDR3 DNA: TGCAGTGCTAGAGCAGGGTCACCCCAGCATTTT. It translates to CSARAGSPQHF.

The chain combines TRBV5-1 with TRBJ1-2; 8 nucleotides match TRBD1. CDR1 SGHRS and CDR2 YFSETQ come from the germline V gene. V lost 1 base, J lost 4 bases, and 6 bases stayed unmatched. CDR3 length: 15 amino acids. DNA of the CDR3: TGCGCCAGCAGCTTGCGGCGACAGGGGACCTATGGCTACACCTTC. Protein product: CASSLRRQGTYGYTF.

This clone was recorded once. V gene TRBV19 combines with J gene TRBJ2-3; 9 bases line up with TRBD1. The V and J ends lost 7 bases and 5 bases, in that order; junction bases with no gene match: 10. From germline, CDR1 is LNHDA and CDR2 SQIVND (reference sequence). The CDR3 is 15 residues long. CDR3 sequence (DNA): TGTGCCAGTAACCCACCCGGGACAGGGAAAGATACGCAGTATTTT. Amino acid sequence: CASNPPGTGKDTQYF.

This clone has a handful of counts. The chain combines TRBV27 with TRBJ2-5; the match to TRBD1 covers 7 bases. V lost 5 bases to trimming and J lost 4 bases; unmatched junction nucleotides: 13. Germline CDR1 and CDR2: MNHEY and SMNVEV (reference sequence). There are 16 residues in the CDR3. CDR3 nucleotides: TGTGCCAGCAGTCCCAAAGACAGGGTGGTGGTAGAGACCCAGTACTTC. Amino acids: CASSPKDRVVVETQYF.

A few counts support this clone. CDR3 nucleotides: TGTGCCAGCAGCTTGCAAAAGACAGGTCCCTACGAGCAGTACTTC. This translates into CASSLQKTGPYEQYF. V is TRBV7-9 and J is TRBJ2-7; tentatively, D is TRBD1 (6 bases). Germline V gives CDR1 SEHNR, CDR2 FQNEAQ (reference sequence). CDR3 length: 15 residues. V shed 3 bases and J shed 2 bases, with 14 bases lying between them.

This chain connects TRBV3-1 (or the pseudogene TRBV3-2) to TRBJ2-1, with D possibly matching TRBD2 (6 bases). CDR1 LGHDT and CDR2 YNNKEL come from the germline V gene (reference sequence). Trimming removed 4 bases from V and 6 bases from J, with 16 bases in between. CDR3 length equals 15 residues. CDR3 region: CASSPGTHSANEQFF. DNA for the CDR3: TGTGCCAGCAGCCCCGGGACTCACTCTGCCAATGAGCAGTTCTTC.

A few counts support this clone. This chain joins TRBV14 and TRBJ1-2; 7 bases fit TRBD1. The CDR3 runs to 15 residues. Germline V gene lookup returns CDR1 SGHDN and CDR2 FVKESK. Germline trimming cut 1 base from V and 3 bases from J; bases unmatched to any gene: 5. The CDR3 here is CASSQGRGRDYGYTF. The DNA for the CDR3 is TGTGCCAGCAGCCAAGGGAGGGGGCGCGACTATGGCTACACCTTC.

V gene TRBV10-1 combines with J gene TRBJ2-3, with 7 bases fitting TRBD1. The CDR3 is 16 residues long. The germline CDR1 and CDR2 sequences are WNHNN and SYGVQD (reference sequence). Trimming at V came to 0 bases and at J to 2 bases, leaving 5 bases not matched to a gene. This chain's CDR3 is CASSESGGLHTDTQYF. The CDR3 DNA follows: TGCGCCAGCAGTGAGTCAGGGGGCCTACACACAGATACGCAGTATTTT.

This rearrangement joins TRBV12-3 or TRBV12-4 to TRBJ1-2; perhaps TRBD1 as D (5 bases). V was cut by 1 base and J by 8 bases, with 8 bases left in between. The CDR3 contains 12 residues. The CDR3 is CASSLEWGGYTF. CDR3 bases: TGTGCCAGCAGTTTAGAATGGGGCGGCTACACCTTC.

This clone was counted only a few times. The chain links TRBV28 to TRBJ1-1; a possible D gene is TRBD1 (5 bases). The V gene lost 6 bases and the J gene lost 7 bases, with 12 bases spanning the gap. CDR3 length: 12 residues. From germline, CDR1 is MDHEN and CDR2 SYDVKM. In DNA, the CDR3 is TGTGCCAGCAGATCTCTTCAGGGTGAAGCTTTCTTT. The encoded protein is CASRSLQGEAFF.

The chain has TRBV5-1 and TRBJ2-5; 8 positions agree with TRBD1. CDR3 length: 13 residues. V gave up 4 bases and J gave up 10 bases; unmatched junction bases: 9. Germline assignment: CDR1 SGHRS and CDR2 YFSETQ. The CDR3 coding sequence is TGCGCCAGCAGCCTAGGACAGGGTGGAAGCCAGTACTTC. Its protein is CASSLGQGGSQYF.

This chain links TRBV9 with TRBJ1-5; possible D gene TRBD1, 5 bases. V was shortened by 0 bases and J by 11 bases, with 12 bases between the two germline ends. Germline loops: CDR1 SGDLS, CDR2 YYNGEE. There are 13 residues in the CDR3. CDR3 in amino acids: CASSVEGWEAQHF. In DNA, the CDR3 is TGTGCCAGCAGCGTAGAGGGGTGGGAAGCCCAGCATTTT.

V usage is TRBV27 and J usage is TRBJ2-7; D is unresolved. CDR3 length: 15 residues. CDR1 MNHEY and CDR2 SMNVEV come from the germline V gene (reference sequence). V was pared by 1 base and J by 6 bases, with 16 bases between. CDR3 nucleotides: TGTGCCAGCAGTTTATACCGACAACCTATTACCGAGCAGTACTTC. As protein: CASSLYRQPITEQYF.

V is TRBV27 and J is TRBJ1-2; D is perhaps TRBD1 (6 bases). The germline V and J ends were trimmed by 4 bases and 8 bases, with 14 bases remaining between them. CDR3 size: 13 residues. Germline V gene lookup returns CDR1 MNHEY and CDR2 SMNVEV (reference sequence). The CDR3 protein is CASSSSGDRGYTF. The DNA for the CDR3 is TGTGCCAGCAGTTCATCAGGGGATCGCGGCTACACCTTC.

The rearrangement links TRBV3-1 (or the pseudogene TRBV3-2) to TRBJ1-4, with TRBD1 as a possible D gene (5 bases). V dropped 0 bases and J dropped 5 bases, with 13 bases sitting between them. CDR3 size: 16 residues. Germline CDR1 LGHDT, CDR2 YNNKEL (reference sequence). The CDR3 loop is CASSQEEGKGNEKLFF. CDR3 DNA: TGTGCCAGCAGCCAAGAGGAGGGGAAGGGGAATGAAAAACTGTTTTTT.

The chain couples TRBV19 to TRBJ1-1; tentatively, D is TRBD1 (5 bases). Germline CDR1 LNHDA, CDR2 SQIVND (reference sequence). The CDR3 covers 13 residues. V shed 4 bases and J shed 5 bases, with 11 bases lying between them. In nucleotides, the CDR3 is TGTGCCAGTAGTACCTCCCAGGGAACTGAAGCTTTCTTT. Residues: CASSTSQGTEAFF.

This clone is a singleton in its sample. This sequence joins TRBV3-1 (or the pseudogene TRBV3-2) and TRBJ1-4, with D maybe TRBD1 (6 bases). The germline V gene has CDR1 LGHDT and CDR2 YNNKEL (reference sequence). The CDR3 has 16 residues. The V end lost 1 base, the J end lost 6 bases, and 15 bases lay between the germline ends. CDR3 region: CASSQGARGADEKLFF. Written as DNA, the CDR3 is TGTGCCAGCAGCCAAGGCGCCCGGGGGGCGGATGAAAAACTGTTTTTT.

This clone is a singleton in its sample. V and J are TRBV20-1 and TRBJ1-2; no clear D. The CDR3 is 12 amino acids. Between the trimmed V and J ends, which lost 3 bases and 3 bases, there was a span of 8 bases. Germline V gene sequence: CDR1 DFQATT, CDR2 SNEGSKA (reference sequence). CDR3 in amino acids: CSASSVDYGYTF. The CDR3 DNA is TGCAGTGCTAGTTCGGTCGACTATGGCTACACCTTC.

The chain couples TRBV24-1 to TRBJ2-7; TRBD1 matches 12 bases. V gave up 9 bases and J gave up 6 bases; unmatched junction bases: 8. The CDR3 loop spans 14 amino acids. Germline CDR1 reads KGHDR; CDR2 reads SFDVKD. In DNA, the CDR3 is TGTGCCACCCAGCCGGGACAGGGGGCTGGCGAGCAGTACTTC. This encodes CATQPGQGAGEQYF.